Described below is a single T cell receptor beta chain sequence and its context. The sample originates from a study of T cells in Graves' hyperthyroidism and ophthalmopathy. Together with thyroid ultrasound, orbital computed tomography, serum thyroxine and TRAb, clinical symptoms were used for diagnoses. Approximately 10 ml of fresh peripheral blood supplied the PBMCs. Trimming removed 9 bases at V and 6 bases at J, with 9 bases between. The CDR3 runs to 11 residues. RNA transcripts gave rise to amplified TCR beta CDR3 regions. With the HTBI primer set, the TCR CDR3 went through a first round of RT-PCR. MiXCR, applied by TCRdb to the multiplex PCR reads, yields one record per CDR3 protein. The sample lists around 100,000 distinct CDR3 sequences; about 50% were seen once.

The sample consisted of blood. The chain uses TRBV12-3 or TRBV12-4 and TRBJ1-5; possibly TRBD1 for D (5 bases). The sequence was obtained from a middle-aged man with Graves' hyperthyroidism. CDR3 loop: CASSQGQPQHF. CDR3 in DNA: TGTGCCAGTAGCCAGGGTCAGCCCCAGCATTTT.